This is a list of T cell receptor beta chains from one sample in a study of blood T cell repertoires in COVID-19. Assay used: immunoSEQ multiplex PCR; TCRdb lists only in-frame clones, some missing. This sample has some 33,000 clones, with roughly 84% found just once. Input material: peripheral blood. The receptors originated from a human donor in a cohort sampled during active COVID-19. CDR3s include the opening cysteine and the closing phenylalanine or tryptophan. The order of the fields is V gene, D gene, clone size, J gene, CDR3 protein, CDR3 DNA. The D gene is left open where the match is weak. Only part of the rows carry a size: once, few, many, or a class if the clone is expanded.

V gene: TRBV5-1; D gene: .; clone size: .; J gene: TRBJ2-2; CDR3 protein: CASSHTRGGRGELFF; CDR3 DNA: TGCGCCAGCAGCCATACCAGGGGTGGAAGAGGGGAGCTGTTTTTT
V gene: TRBV27; D gene: .; clone size: once; J gene: TRBJ2-1; CDR3 protein: CASSTWTDYNEQFF; CDR3 DNA: TGTGCCAGCAGTACTTGGACAGATTACAATGAGCAGTTCTTC
V gene: TRBV28; D gene: .; clone size: once; J gene: TRBJ1-4; CDR3 protein: CASSLATRELFF; CDR3 DNA: TGTGCCAGCAGTTTAGCAACCCGCGAACTGTTTTTT
V gene: TRBV4-1; D gene: TRBD2; clone size: .; J gene: TRBJ2-1; CDR3 protein: CASSQPGLAGVNNEQFF; CDR3 DNA: TGCGCCAGCAGCCAACCTGGACTAGCGGGGGTCAACAATGAGCAGTTCTTC
V gene: TRBV19; D gene: TRBD1; clone size: .; J gene: TRBJ2-1; CDR3 protein: CASRRGRRGYSYNEQFF; CDR3 DNA: TGTGCCAGTCGCAGGGGGCGCAGGGGCTACTCCTACAATGAGCAGTTCTTC
V gene: TRBV6-5; D gene: TRBD1; clone size: .; J gene: TRBJ1-4; CDR3 protein: CASSRDSATNEKLFF; CDR3 DNA: TGTGCCAGCAGTCGGGACAGTGCAACTAATGAAAAACTGTTTTTT
V gene: TRBV6-1; D gene: TRBD2; clone size: .; J gene: TRBJ2-1; CDR3 protein: CASSVTGNRGRGAYNEQFF; CDR3 DNA: TGTGCCAGCAGTGTTACAGGGAATCGCGGGCGGGGGGCGTACAATGAGCAGTTCTTC
V gene: TRBV9; D gene: TRBD2; clone size: .; J gene: TRBJ2-1; CDR3 protein: CASSVQSGGTYNEQFF; CDR3 DNA: TGTGCCAGCAGCGTACAAAGCGGGGGGACCTACAATGAGCAGTTCTTC
V gene: TRBV11-2; D gene: TRBD2; clone size: .; J gene: TRBJ2-2; CDR3 protein: CASSTGTSGGAGELFF; CDR3 DNA: TGTGCCAGCAGCACGGGGACTAGCGGGGGGGCCGGGGAGCTGTTTTTT
V gene: TRBV6-5; D gene: TRBD1; clone size: .; J gene: TRBJ1-4; CDR3 protein: CASSYGAGGSEKLFF; CDR3 DNA: TGTGCCAGCAGTTACGGGGCAGGGGGAAGTGAAAAACTGTTTTTT
V gene: TRBV4-1; D gene: .; clone size: .; J gene: TRBJ1-2; CDR3 protein: CASSQDGLYGYTF; CDR3 DNA: TGCGCCAGCAGCCAGGACGGACTCTATGGCTACACCTTC
V gene: TRBV7-4; D gene: .; clone size: .; J gene: TRBJ1-4; CDR3 protein: CASSYRDCYEKLFF; CDR3 DNA: TGTGCCAGCAGCTACCGGGACTGCTATGAAAAACTGTTTTTT
V gene: TRBV7-9; D gene: .; clone size: .; J gene: TRBJ1-2; CDR3 protein: CASSSGESGYTF; CDR3 DNA: TGTGCCAGCAGCTCAGGGGAATCTGGCTACACCTTC
V gene: TRBV18; D gene: .; clone size: .; J gene: TRBJ2-3; CDR3 protein: CASSDYGVIADTQYF; CDR3 DNA: TGTGCCAGCTCAGATTACGGGGTGATCGCAGATACGCAGTATTTT
V gene: TRBV5-1; D gene: TRBD1; clone size: .; J gene: TRBJ1-1; CDR3 protein: CASSIDGQGPNTEAFF; CDR3 DNA: TGCGCCAGCAGCATCGACGGACAGGGTCCTAACACTGAAGCTTTCTTT
V gene: TRBV7-2; D gene: TRBD1; clone size: .; J gene: TRBJ2-7; CDR3 protein: CASSYYIAGQVGQYF; CDR3 DNA: TGTGCCAGCAGTTACTATATTGCCGGACAGGTCGGGCAGTACTTC
V gene: TRBV7-6; D gene: .; clone size: .; J gene: TRBJ1-6; CDR3 protein: CASSLWGEAHNSPLHF; CDR3 DNA: TGTGCCAGCAGCCTTTGGGGGGAAGCGCATAATTCACCCCTCCACTTT
V gene: TRBV27; D gene: .; clone size: .; J gene: TRBJ1-1; CDR3 protein: CASTGESQGNTEAFF; CDR3 DNA: TGTGCCAGCACCGGCGAATCACAGGGGAACACTGAAGCTTTCTTT
V gene: TRBV28; D gene: TRBD1; clone size: .; J gene: TRBJ1-2; CDR3 protein: CASSGQGLGGYGYTF; CDR3 DNA: TGTGCCAGCTCGGGACAGGGACTAGGGGGCTATGGCTACACCTTC
V gene: TRBV4-1; D gene: TRBD1; clone size: once; J gene: TRBJ1-2; CDR3 protein: CASSPGTGGLKGYTF; CDR3 DNA: TGCGCCAGCAGCCCGGGGACAGGGGGCCTGAAGGGCTACACCTTC
V gene: TRBV7-8; D gene: TRBD2; clone size: .; J gene: TRBJ2-7; CDR3 protein: CASSLAGTSEQYF; CDR3 DNA: TGTGCCAGCAGCTTAGCGGGGACTAGCGAGCAGTACTTC
V gene: TRBV12-5; D gene: TRBD1; clone size: .; J gene: TRBJ1-3; CDR3 protein: CASGFGTGGQNTIYF; CDR3 DNA: TGTGCTAGTGGTTTTGGGACAGGGGGCCAGAACACCATATATTTT
V gene: TRBV3-1/TRBV3-2; D gene: .; clone size: .; J gene: TRBJ2-7; CDR3 protein: CASSLVHEQYF; CDR3 DNA: TGTGCCAGCAGCCTCGTTCACGAGCAGTACTTC
V gene: TRBV4-1; D gene: .; clone size: .; J gene: TRBJ2-5; CDR3 protein: CASSQDRQVQETQYF; CDR3 DNA: TGCGCCAGCAGCCAAGATAGACAAGTCCAAGAGACCCAGTACTTC
V gene: TRBV4-2; D gene: TRBD1; clone size: .; J gene: TRBJ2-2; CDR3 protein: CASSHRTGDTGELFF; CDR3 DNA: TGTGCCAGCAGCCATCGGACAGGGGACACCGGGGAGCTGTTTTTT
V gene: TRBV9; D gene: TRBD2; clone size: .; J gene: TRBJ2-3; CDR3 protein: CASSVERGTTDTQYF; CDR3 DNA: TGTGCCAGCAGCGTAGAGCGGGGAACTACAGATACGCAGTATTTT
V gene: TRBV10-1; D gene: .; clone size: once; J gene: TRBJ2-7; CDR3 protein: CATSPGRTYEQYF; CDR3 DNA: TGCGCCACCTCTCCCGGCAGGACCTACGAGCAGTACTTC
V gene: TRBV18; D gene: TRBD1; clone size: once; J gene: TRBJ2-7; CDR3 protein: CASSQRQGTYEQYF; CDR3 DNA: TGTGCCAGCTCACAGCGACAGGGTACCTACGAGCAGTACTTC
V gene: TRBV7-7; D gene: TRBD1; clone size: .; J gene: TRBJ1-4; CDR3 protein: CASSTRTGQKLFF; CDR3 DNA: TGTGCTAGCAGCACTCGGACAGGCCAAAAACTGTTTTTT